The present TCR beta chain was sequenced within a study of blood T cell repertoires in COVID-19. The wider study: T cells, B-cell-depleted T cells, or PBMCs supplied cDNA or gDNA.

Sequencing was performed with immunoSEQ multiplex PCR; in TCRdb, only in-frame clones are kept and a portion is missing. The sample gives 300,000 or so clones, approximately 84% of which show up once; more than 0.9% is in the top ten. Participant-given clinical history determined each cohort assignment. The germline gives CDR1 SGHNT, CDR2 YYREEE (reference sequence). This CDR3 spans 14 amino acids. The V and J ends lost 4 bases and 3 bases respectively, with 8 bases between them. The clonotype was recovered from a woman in her twenties or thirties who had recovered from COVID-19. This chain links TRBV5-4 with TRBJ1-6; possibly TRBD1 for D (6 bases). Sequenced: PBMCs or T cells enriched from blood (not recorded which). The CDR3 sequence: CASSIQGYNSPLHF. The CDR3 DNA reads TGTGCCAGCAGCATACAGGGCTATAATTCACCCCTCCACTTT.